Shown below are 21 T cell receptor beta chains from a single sample sequenced in a study of blood T cell repertoires in COVID-19. Sequencing was performed with immunoSEQ multiplex PCR; in TCRdb, only in-frame clones are kept and a portion is missing. This repertoire shows just over 150,000 clones, about 90% found once; its top ten account for 4.8%. Sequencing input: peripheral blood. The receptors shown here come from a man between 25 and 39 years old with COVID-19, enrolled during active disease.

CDR3 nucleotide sequence: TGTGCCAGCAGCTTGGGGGGACTAGCGGCACTAGAGACCCAGTACTTC. It encodes CASSLGGLAALETQYF. The rearrangement joins TRBV5-6 to TRBJ2-5; 11 bases line up with TRBD2. The CDR3 loop spans 16 amino acids. Germline loops: CDR1 SGHDT, CDR2 YYEEEE. The V segment lost 0 bases and the J segment 4 bases; nucleotides outside the gene matches: 5. The whole variable domain, remainder taken from reference TRBV5-6 and TRBJ2-5, is DAGVTQSPTHLIKTRGQQVTLRCSPKSGHDTVSWYQQALGQGPQFIFQYYEEEERQRGNFPDRFSGHQFPNYSSELNVNALLLGDSALYLCASSLGGLAALETQYFGPGTRLLVL.

This chain joins TRBV7-9 and TRBJ2-5; D may be TRBD1 (6 bases). CDR1 and CDR2 from the germline V gene are SEHNR and FQNEAQ (reference sequence). V dropped 5 bases and J dropped 6 bases, with 19 bases sitting between them. The CDR3 contains 15 residues. The CDR3 spells CASSHDPGQRKTQYF. The DNA of the CDR3 is TGTGCCAGCAGCCACGATCCTGGACAGAGAAAGACCCAGTACTTC.

There are a few counts of this clone. Other DNA sequences within the sample encode an identical CDR3. The rearrangement links TRBV18 to TRBJ1-1; possible D gene TRBD1, 6 bases. CDR3 size: 13 residues. The V end lost 4 bases, the J end lost 0 bases, and 6 bases lay between the germline ends. Per germline, CDR1 KGHSH and CDR2 LQKENI. The chain's CDR3 is CASSRTVNTEAFF. The CDR3 DNA is TGTGCCAGCTCACGGACAGTGAACACTGAAGCTTTCTTT.

V and J are TRBV28 and TRBJ2-1; 11 bases align to TRBD1. Germline-derived CDR1 and CDR2 are MDHEN and SYDVKM. V gave up 7 bases and J gave up 3 bases; unmatched junction bases: 5. The CDR3 loop spans 15 amino acids. The CDR3 nucleotides read TGTGCCAGCATCGGGGGACAGGGGGGCTACAATGAGCAGTTCTTC. Protein sequence: CASIGGQGGYNEQFF. Full variable domain (outside the CDR3, taken from reference TRBV28 and TRBJ2-1): DVKVTQSSRYLVKRTGEKVFLECVQDMDHENMFWYRQDPGLGLRLIYFSYDVKMKEKGDIPEGYSVSREKKERFSLILESASTNQTSMYLCASIGGQGGYNEQFFGPGTRLTVL.

J is TRBJ1-2 and V is TRBV6-5; 8 positions match TRBD1. V lost 0 bases and J lost 4; bases outside the gene matches: 7. In germline, CDR1 is MNHEY, CDR2 SVGAGI. This CDR3 is 16 amino acids long. The CDR3 reads CASSYSGQGASYGYTF. In DNA, the CDR3 is TGTGCCAGCAGTTACTCGGGGCAGGGGGCTTCCTATGGCTACACCTTC.

This clone was seen once. The chain has TRBV5-5 and TRBJ2-1; D remains unclear. The germline gives CDR1 SGHKS, CDR2 YYEKEE (reference sequence). The CDR3 runs 13 residues. Between the trimmed V and J ends, which lost 3 bases and 6 bases, there was a span of 10 bases. CDR3 amino acids: CASSYWAPNEQFF. CDR3 sequence (DNA): TGTGCCAGCAGCTACTGGGCCCCCAATGAGCAGTTCTTC.

The CDR3 nucleotides are TGTGCCAGTAGTATCATTGAGGGTCGCACTGAAGCTTTCTTT. It yields the protein CASSIIEGRTEAFF. This chain joins TRBV19 and TRBJ1-1; D not certain. Germline V gene data show CDR1 as LNHDA and CDR2 as SQIVND (reference sequence). CDR3 length equals 14 residues. V gave up 3 bases and J gave up 4 bases, with 12 bases separating them.

CDR3 amino acids: CASSPPAGQGSRYEQYF. Here the CDR3 DNA reads TGTGCCAGCTCACCACCGGCGGGACAGGGGTCGCGATACGAGCAGTACTTC. J is TRBJ2-7 and V is TRBV18; 10 bases line up with TRBD1. This CDR3 contains 17 residues. Germline V gives CDR1 KGHSH, CDR2 LQKENI. The junction had 9 bases not matched to a gene; V was cut back by 0 bases and J by 4 bases.

The chain carries TRBV14 and TRBJ2-1, with a possible D match to TRBD2 (5 bases). The CDR3 is made up of 15 amino acids. V was pared by 1 base and J by 10 bases, with 17 bases between. Germline V lookup: CDR1 SGHDN, CDR2 FVKESK. CDR3 sequence (DNA): TGTGCCAGCAGCCAAGGGATTAGCGCAACGGGGGAGCAGTTCTTC. It encodes CASSQGISATGEQFF.

V usage is TRBV11-3 and J usage is TRBJ1-1; D is unresolved. Germline assignment: CDR1 SGHNT and CDR2 YENEEA. V was pared by 2 bases and J by 8 bases, with 15 bases between. There are 14 residues in the CDR3. The CDR3 sequence is CASSLRRGGPEAFF. Here the CDR3 DNA reads TGTGCCAGCAGCTTACGGCGGGGAGGGCCCGAAGCTTTCTTT.

The chain recombines TRBV6-5 with TRBJ2-7; 7 nucleotides align to TRBD2. V shed 3 bases, J shed 2 bases, and the junction held 4 bases outside the gene matches. Germline V gene data show CDR1 as MNHEY and CDR2 as SVGAGI. The CDR3 runs to 14 residues. The DNA of the CDR3 is TGTGCCAGCAGTTATGGGGGGGTAACCTACGAGCAGTACTTC. Translated, it gives CASSYGGVTYEQYF.

V usage is TRBV19 and J usage is TRBJ1-2, with D unclear. Trimming shortened V by 5 bases and J by 4 bases, and 11 bases separated the two germline ends. Germline V gene data show CDR1 as LNHDA and CDR2 as SQIVND (reference sequence). This CDR3 spans 13 amino acids. This CDR3 reads CASSQTVLYGYTF. For the CDR3, the DNA is TGTGCCAGTAGTCAGACTGTCCTCTATGGCTACACCTTC.

This rearrangement joins TRBV24-1 to TRBJ1-2, with D possibly being TRBD1 (5 bases). Germline CDR1 KGHDR, CDR2 SFDVKD. V dropped 4 bases and J dropped 6 bases, with 8 bases sitting between them. This CDR3 comprises 12 residues. The CDR3 DNA is TGTGCCACCAGTGACCCGACAGATGGCTACACCTTC. Residues: CATSDPTDGYTF.

The count of this clone is one. The chain carries TRBV28 and TRBJ1-2; TRBD1 matches at 10 bases. The CDR3 runs 15 residues. Trimming took 7 bases from V and 1 from J; bases not matched to a gene: 6. CDR1 MDHEN and CDR2 SYDVKM come from the germline V gene. CDR3 in DNA: TGTGCCAGCACCCCGGGGGACAGGGGTAACTATGGCTACACCTTC. This codes for CASTPGDRGNYGYTF.

The rearrangement joins TRBV6-6 to TRBJ2-7; 8 bases line up with TRBD1. Germline CDR1 reads MNHNY; CDR2 reads SVGAGI (reference sequence). This CDR3 is 16 amino acids long. J lost 4 bases, V lost 6 bases, and 14 bases had no gene match. This chain's CDR3 is CASRHIGRDRSYEQYF. In DNA form, the CDR3 reads TGTGCCAGCAGACACATAGGAAGGGACAGGTCTTACGAGCAGTACTTC.

The chain is built from TRBV28 and TRBJ2-3; 7 bases align to TRBD1. J was trimmed by 5 bases and V by 6 bases; bases with no gene match: 11. This CDR3 is 15 amino acids long. Germline V CDR1 and CDR2: MDHEN, SYDVKM. CDR3 coding DNA: TGTGCCAGCAGCCGCGCGACAGGGATTATAGATACGCAGTATTTT. The encoded protein is CASSRATGIIDTQYF.

This clone was seen once. The chain recombines TRBV11-2 with TRBJ2-3, with D possibly matching TRBD2 (6 bases). The CDR3 consists of 13 residues. Trimming took 1 base from V and 4 from J, leaving 6 bases between them. CDR1 is SGHAT and CDR2 is FQNNGV in the germline V gene. The CDR3 bases are TGTGCCAGCAGCTTAGGGGAGGCAGATACGCAGTATTTT. Translating gives CASSLGEADTQYF.

V and J are TRBV9 and TRBJ2-3; TRBD1 might be the D (5 bases). The CDR3 has 16 residues. V was clipped by 0 bases and J by 2 bases, with 13 bases between them. Germline CDR1 reads SGDLS; CDR2 reads YYNGEE. The CDR3, as DNA: TGTGCCAGCAGCGTAGCTACCAGGGTAGTCACAGATACGCAGTATTTT. Its protein is CASSVATRVVTDTQYF.

V is TRBV6-1 and J is TRBJ1-5, with D hard to call. V was shortened by 1 base and J by 5 bases, with 12 bases between the two germline ends. The germline V gene encodes CDR1 MNHNS and CDR2 SASEGT. The CDR3 contains 15 residues. Here the CDR3 reads CASSEVDGRDQPQHF. The CDR3 DNA is TGTGCCAGCAGTGAAGTAGACGGGCGGGATCAGCCCCAGCATTTT.

V is TRBV6-5 and J is TRBJ2-3; maybe TRBD2 (6 bases). V was shortened by 4 bases and J by 0 bases, with 14 bases between the two germline ends. Germline CDR1 reads MNHEY; CDR2 reads SVGAGI. This CDR3 contains 16 residues. The CDR3 region has the DNA TGTGCCAGCAGTTGGGTAGCGGCCCCTAGCACAGATACGCAGTATTTT. Translated, it gives CASSWVAAPSTDTQYF.

The V and J genes are TRBV19 and TRBJ1-6, with a weak D call TRBD1 (6 bases). V was shortened by 4 bases and J by 8 bases, with 15 bases between the two germline ends. This CDR3 region has 15 residues. The germline V gene has CDR1 LNHDA and CDR2 SQIVND (reference sequence). CDR3 DNA: TGTGCCAGTAGTAAACGGAAAGGGGGAGATTCACCCCTCCACTTT. This encodes CASSKRKGGDSPLHF.